This entry concerns a single TCR beta chain. CDR3 length: 12 residues. V was cut by 8 bases and J by 5 bases, with 10 bases left in between. Germline values: CDR1 LNHDA, CDR2 SQIVND (reference sequence). Sequenced by immunoSEQ multiplex PCR; TCRdb stores in-frame clones only, minus some. The table has about 170,000 clones, roughly 90% seen once. These data are taken from a study of blood T cell repertoires in COVID-19. The TCR was taken from a woman aged 60-75 years with COVID-19, enrolled during active disease. J is TRBJ1-5 and V is TRBV19; D is ambiguous. Sequenced: peripheral blood. The CDR3 loop reads CASASGYQPQHF. DNA for the CDR3: TGTGCCAGTGCCTCGGGATATCAGCCCCAGCATTTT.